This section outlines one T cell receptor beta chain sequence together with its context. Antigen unknown. The data were produced by immunoSEQ multiplex PCR, yet TCRdb's version contains in-frame clones alone and is incomplete. The sample includes approximately 60,000 clones, approximately 79% of them seen just once. The length of the CDR3 is 18 residues. The germline gives CDR1 SGHAT, CDR2 FQNNGV. With V trimmed by 1 base and J by 7 bases, 7 bases remained unmatched. The sample comes from a study of a mutant IDH1 vaccine in newly diagnosed glioma. For the study at large: Vaccines began 4-6 weeks after radiotherapy alone, or with temozolomide cycles. Treated patients, averaging roughly 44 years, were about 60% male and about 38% female. Those enrolled had earlier been treated with radiotherapy, temozolomide, or both, mostly both.

Study-wide points: Pseudoprogression apparently tracked independently of changes in top peripheral T cell clonotypes.

The time point denotes: week 5, during vaccination. A 20-mer mutant IDH1 peptide at 300 ug was injected subcutaneously with topical imiquimod. The J gene is TRBJ2-2, the V gene TRBV11-2, with 15 positions matching TRBD2. The clonotype was recovered from a woman aged 18-29 years with glioma. Some clones in this sample may be carry-over from other donors' samples. Source: PBMCs, taken from a glioma patient whose treatment included an IDH1 peptide vaccine. CDR3 bases: TGTGCCAGCAGCTTAGGGGGACTAGCGGGGGGTCGGCACGGGGAGCTGTTTTTT. Translating gives CASSLGGLAGGRHGELFF. The whole variable domain, filled in from reference TRBV11-2 and TRBJ2-2, reads EAGVAQSPRYKIIEKRQSVAFWCNPISGHATLYWYQQILGQGPKLLIQFQNNGVVDDSQLPKDRFSAERLKGVDSTLKIQPAKLEDSAVYLCASSLGGLAGGRHGELFFGEGSRLTVL.